The 12 T cell receptor beta chains presented below share a single source sample, sequenced in a study of cytomegalovirus exposure and HLA in healthy donors (dated by TCRdb to the late 2010s). The library came from the immunoSEQ multiplex PCR assay. A mixture of 60 forward primers for TCR Vbeta segments and 13 reverse primers for TCR Jbeta segments was used in the multiplex PCR. The table was pulled from immuneACCESS by TCRdb, which kept in-frame rearrangements only. Such tables lose some clones; where checked, under half of the loss comes from unresolved V genes, and the rest has no known cause. Here the sample has approximately 89,000 clones; more than 55% occur a single time. The ten largest clones take up around 5.5% of the sample. The sequencing input was PBMCs. These receptors all stem from a woman younger than 45 in good health and CMV-seropositive.

The V and J genes are TRBV7-5 and TRBJ2-1; the listed D gene, TRBD2, was not tested against the DNA. TRBV7-5 is tagged as a pseudogene. The CDR3 totals 15 residues. The CDR3 is CARSPGLGLYNEQFF. For the CDR3, the DNA is TGTGCCAGAAGTCCCGGTTTGGGACTTTACAATGAGCAGTTCTTC.

The V call is TRBV7-9, the J call TRBJ1-2; D remains unclear. The V gene's germline CDR1 is SEHNR and CDR2 FQNEAQ (reference sequence). Trimming pared 4 bases from V and 6 bases from J, leaving 3 bases between. The CDR3 extends over 10 amino acids. DNA of the CDR3: TGTGCCAGCAGCTCAGATGGCTACACCTTC. Protein product: CASSSDGYTF.

This chain connects TRBV6-1 to TRBJ2-7; no clear D gene. Germline loops: CDR1 MNHNS, CDR2 SASEGT. Trimming cost V 6 bases and J 6 bases, with 9 bases left between them. This CDR3 region has 11 residues. The CDR3 DNA follows: TGTGCCAGCAGACAGACCCGCGAGCAGTACTTC. It encodes CASRQTREQYF.

This clone has only a few counts. V and J are TRBV11-2 and TRBJ1-5; D is undetermined. Germline CDR1 and CDR2: SGHAT and FQNNGV. V dropped 5 bases and J dropped 2 bases, with 10 bases sitting between them. The CDR3 has 14 amino acids. The CDR3 DNA follows: TGTGCCAGCAGCCCCCGCCCAGGCAATCAGCCCCAGCATTTT. Encoded protein: CASSPRPGNQPQHF.

This clone turned up a few times. The chain employs TRBV29-1 and TRBJ2-1; 14 nucleotides agree with TRBD2. V was pared by 8 bases and J by 10 bases, with 4 bases of the junction left unmatched. The CDR3 has 12 amino acids. Germline V gene data show CDR1 as SQVTM and CDR2 as ANQGSEA. This CDR3 is CSLRTSGGEQFF. The CDR3, as DNA: TGCAGCCTCCGGACTAGCGGGGGGGAGCAGTTCTTC.

The DNA of the CDR3 is TGTGCCAGCAGCGCGTCTACACCAGGGGTTTCTGGCTACACCTTC. It codes for CASSASTPGVSGYTF. The J gene is TRBJ1-2, the V gene TRBV14, with a weak D call TRBD1 (6 bases). V shed 5 bases and J shed 7 bases, with 20 bases lying between them. Per germline, CDR1 SGHDN and CDR2 FVKESK. This CDR3 comprises 15 residues. Full variable domain (remainder filled in from reference TRBV14 and TRBJ1-2): EAGVTQFPSHSVIEKGQTVTLRCDPISGHDNLYWYRRVMGKEIKFLLHFVKESKQDESGMPNNRFLAERTGGTYSTLKVQPAELEDSGVYFCASSASTPGVSGYTFGSGTRLTVV.

The chain joins TRBV27 to TRBJ1-1; no clear D. The CDR3 length is 14 residues. The V end lost 7 bases, the J end lost 6 bases, and 18 bases lay between the germline ends. Per germline, CDR1 MNHEY and CDR2 SMNVEV (reference sequence). CDR3 in DNA: TGTGCCAGCACCACCTTCGGGGTTGGGGCTGAAGCTTTCTTT. It translates to CASTTFGVGAEAFF.

This clone was counted a few times. The chain links TRBV19 to TRBJ2-7; the D gene is possibly TRBD1 (5 bases). Germline CDR1 reads LNHDA; CDR2 reads SQIVND (reference sequence). V lost 1 base and J lost 6, with 16 bases in between. This CDR3 is 15 amino acids long. The CDR3 sequence: CASSIAQTQVAEQYF. As DNA, the CDR3 is TGTGCCAGTAGTATAGCACAGACACAGGTCGCCGAGCAGTACTTC.

The chain couples TRBV19 to TRBJ1-4; D remains unclear. V gave up 7 bases and J gave up 0 bases, with 12 bases separating them. This CDR3 contains 15 residues. Germline V gene data show CDR1 as LNHDA and CDR2 as SQIVND (reference sequence). The CDR3 DNA sequence: TGTGCCAGTACCCAACTAGGAGCAACTAATGAAAAACTGTTTTTT. Encoded protein: CASTQLGATNEKLFF.

This clone was detected a few times. The chain combines TRBV7-2 with TRBJ1-2; the D gene is possibly TRBD1 (6 bases). Germline loops: CDR1 SGHTA, CDR2 FQGNSA. Deletions cut 5 bases from V and 2 bases from J, with 15 bases between. The CDR3 is 15 residues long. This CDR3 is CASSPSRDTNYGYTF. The CDR3, as DNA: TGTGCCAGCAGCCCATCCCGGGACACAAACTATGGCTACACCTTC.

This clone was observed once. This chain connects TRBV11-2 to TRBJ2-7, with D possibly TRBD1 on 6 matching bases. CDR1 and CDR2 from the germline V gene are SGHAT and FQNNGV. This CDR3 comprises 15 residues. The V gene lost 3 bases and the J gene lost 2 bases, with 14 bases spanning the gap. CDR3 loop: CASSFLQGHAYEQYF. The CDR3 bases are TGTGCCAGCAGCTTTTTACAGGGACATGCCTACGAGCAGTACTTC.

This clone has only a few counts. The chain joins TRBV4-2 to TRBJ1-2, with 7 bases lining up with TRBD1. This CDR3 has 16 residues. From germline, CDR1 is LGHNA and CDR2 YNFKEQ. Losses at the gene ends were 0 bases for V and 4 bases for J; bases not matched to a gene: 8. The DNA of the CDR3 is TGTGCCAGCAGCCAAGACAACAGGGGCACGGGCTATGGCTACACCTTC. Amino acid sequence: CASSQDNRGTGYGYTF.